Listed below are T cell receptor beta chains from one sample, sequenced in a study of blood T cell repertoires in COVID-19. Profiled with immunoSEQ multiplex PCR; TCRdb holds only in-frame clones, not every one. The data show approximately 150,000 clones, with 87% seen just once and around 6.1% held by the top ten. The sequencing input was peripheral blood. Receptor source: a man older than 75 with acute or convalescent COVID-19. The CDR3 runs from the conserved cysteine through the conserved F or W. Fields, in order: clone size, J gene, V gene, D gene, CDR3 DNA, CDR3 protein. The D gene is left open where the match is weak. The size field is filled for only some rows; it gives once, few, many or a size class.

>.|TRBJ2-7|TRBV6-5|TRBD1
TGTGCCGCCTCCAGGGGGCCCTACGAGCAGTACTTC
CAASRGPYEQYF
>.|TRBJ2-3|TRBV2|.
TGTGCCAGCAGTCCCCACGGGGTACAAGCGTCCCCAGATACGCAGTATTTT
CASSPHGVQASPDTQYF
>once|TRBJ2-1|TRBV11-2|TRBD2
TGTGCCAGCAGCTTTCTTTTTAGCGGGACCTCCTACAATGAGCAGTTCTTC
CASSFLFSGTSYNEQFF
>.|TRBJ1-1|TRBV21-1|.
TGTGCCAGCAGCGGAGGGGGCAGGAACACTGAAGCTTTCTTT
CASSGGGRNTEAFF
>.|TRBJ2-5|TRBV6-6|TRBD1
TGTGCCAGCAGACGTGAAGGACAGGGACAAGAGACCCAGTACTTC
CASRREGQGQETQYF
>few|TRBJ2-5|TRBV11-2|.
TGTGCCAGCAGCTTAGTTTATGGCAGGGTGGGGTACCAAGAGACCCAGTACTTC
CASSLVYGRVGYQETQYF
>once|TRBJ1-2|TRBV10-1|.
TGCGCCAGCAGGATGACAGGATTTTATGGCTACACCTTC
CASRMTGFYGYTF
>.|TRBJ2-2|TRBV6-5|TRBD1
TGTGCCAGCAGTTACTCGGTGATGAGGGGGCCCGGGGAGCTGTTTTTT
CASSYSVMRGPGELFF
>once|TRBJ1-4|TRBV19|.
TGTGCCAGTAGTATTGAACCCAGTGTGGAAAAACTGTTTTTT
CASSIEPSVEKLFF
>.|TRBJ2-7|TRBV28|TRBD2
TGTGCCAGCAGTCCTTTAGCGGGAGGACCCTACGAGCAGTACTTC
CASSPLAGGPYEQYF
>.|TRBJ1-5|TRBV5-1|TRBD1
TGCGCCAGCAGCTTGGCAGGGGGCAGTCAGCCCCAGCATTTT
CASSLAGGSQPQHF
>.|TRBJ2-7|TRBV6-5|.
TGTGCCAGCAGCCACGAGTCGGGCGAGCAGTACTTC
CASSHESGEQYF
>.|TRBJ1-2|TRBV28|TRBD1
TGTGCCAGCAGCCAGGACAGGGGGCGCGTCTATGGCTACACCTTC
CASSQDRGRVYGYTF
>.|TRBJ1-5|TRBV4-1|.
TGCGCCAGCAGCCCGGGGGGGTTCAGCAATCAGCCCCAGCATTTT
CASSPGGFSNQPQHF
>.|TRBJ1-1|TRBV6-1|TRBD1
TGTGCCAGCAGTGGAGGCCGACGAACAGGGGGGATGAACACTGAAGCTTTCTTT
CASSGGRRTGGMNTEAFF
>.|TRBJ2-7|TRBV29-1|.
TGCAGCGTTGAAGGTAGGGGTGGATACTCCTACGAGCAGTACTTC
CSVEGRGGYSYEQYF